Below, 21 T cell receptor beta chains from the same sample are listed, as sequenced in a study of blood T cell repertoires in COVID-19. Assay used: immunoSEQ multiplex PCR; TCRdb lists only in-frame clones, some missing. The repertoire has 250,000 to 300,000 clones, about 81% of them found once; the top ten carry 4.1%. Specimen: PBMCs or T cells enriched from blood (not recorded which). These receptors originate from a man younger than 45 with acute COVID-19.

CDR3: CASSTKEVQGTGELFF. In DNA form, the CDR3 reads TGCGCCAGCAGCACGAAGGAAGTTCAGGGTACCGGGGAGCTGTTTTTT. The rearrangement uses TRBV5-1 and TRBJ2-2; D possibly corresponds to TRBD1 (5 bases). The CDR3 contains 16 residues. V was trimmed by 4 bases and J by 5 bases, leaving 18 bases between them. CDR1 is SGHRS and CDR2 is YFSETQ in the germline V gene. Full variable domain (remainder filled in from reference TRBV5-1 and TRBJ2-2): KAGVTQTPRYLIKTRGQQVTLSCSPISGHRSVSWYQQTPGQGLQFLFEYFSETQRNKGNFPGRFSGRQFSNSRSEMNVSTLELGDSALYLCASSTKEVQGTGELFFGEGSRLTVL.

The J gene is TRBJ1-3, the V gene TRBV6-5; no definite D call. Germline V gene lookup returns CDR1 MNHEY and CDR2 SVGAGI. V lost 1 base to trimming and J lost 0 bases, with 7 bases between them. The CDR3 is made up of 15 amino acids. The CDR3, as DNA: TGTGCCAGCAGTTACTTACAGAGCTCTGGAAACACCATATATTTT. Amino acids: CASSYLQSSGNTIYF.

The gene calls are TRBV7-3 and TRBJ1-2; 7 bases are shared with TRBD1. CDR3 length: 13 residues. The germline V gene has CDR1 SGHTA and CDR2 FQGTGA. The V and J ends lost 4 bases and 4 bases, in that order; junction bases with no gene match: 3. For the CDR3, the DNA is TGTGCCAGCAGCTCGACAGGGCGCTATGGCTACACCTTC. Protein product: CASSSTGRYGYTF.

The chain joins TRBV28 to TRBJ2-3; 8 nucleotides line up with TRBD2. The V segment lost 7 bases and the J segment 3 bases; nucleotides outside the gene matches: 6. The CDR3 has 14 residues. CDR1 MDHEN and CDR2 SYDVKM come from the germline V gene. For the CDR3, the DNA is TGTGCCAGCACCGCGGGGGGCGTTACAGATACGCAGTATTTT. Its translation is CASTAGGVTDTQYF.

The V gene is TRBV7-9, the J gene TRBJ1-2; no clear D gene. This CDR3 comprises 13 residues. With 8 bases removed from V and 3 bases from J, the gap between germline ends came to 13 bases. Germline assignment: CDR1 SEHNR and CDR2 FQNEAQ (reference sequence). DNA for the CDR3: TGTGCCAGCCCAGACCCCGGGGACTATGGCTACACCTTC. It yields the protein CASPDPGDYGYTF.

V usage is TRBV6-2 or TRBV6-3 and J usage is TRBJ2-1; 7 nucleotides line up with TRBD2. V trimming: 4 bases; J trimming: 1 base; junction bases outside the gene matches: 7. Germline-derived CDR1 and CDR2 are MNHEY and SVGEGT. The CDR3 has 16 amino acids. As DNA, the CDR3 is TGTGCCAGCAGTTCGCCCGCTAGCGGATCCTACAATGAGCAGTTCTTC. Protein: CASSSPASGSYNEQFF.

In regard to this clone: Within the sample, other DNA sequences also encode this same CDR3. This chain joins TRBV18 and TRBJ2-2, with 8 positions matching TRBD2. V lost 4 bases and J lost 3; bases outside the gene matches: 1. The CDR3 sequence is 14 residues long. Germline CDR1 and CDR2: KGHSH and LQKENI. The CDR3 protein is CASSQGLDTGELFF. The CDR3 bases are TGTGCCAGCTCACAGGGACTAGACACCGGGGAGCTGTTTTTT.

Only a few counts were recorded for this clone. The rearrangement joins TRBV7-9 to TRBJ1-4; 7 bases are shared with TRBD1. The trim removed 5 bases at V and 4 bases at J, leaving 4 bases unmatched. Germline V gene lookup returns CDR1 SEHNR and CDR2 FQNEAQ (reference sequence). This CDR3 spans 14 amino acids. The CDR3 sequence: CASSLGQLNEKLFF. CDR3 nucleotide sequence: TGTGCCAGCAGCCTGGGACAGCTTAATGAAAAACTGTTTTTT.

This clone was counted only a few times. V usage is TRBV4-2 and J usage is TRBJ2-2; D is possibly TRBD2 (6 bases). Trimming removed 1 base from V and 3 bases from J, with 12 bases in between. The CDR3 is made up of 16 amino acids. From germline, CDR1 is LGHNA and CDR2 YNFKEQ. The CDR3 reads CASSQVPSADTGELFF. The CDR3 DNA follows: TGTGCCAGCAGCCAAGTTCCTAGCGCCGACACCGGGGAGCTGTTTTTT.

This clone was seen a single time. V is TRBV7-8 and J is TRBJ1-1; weak D call: TRBD1 (6 bases). With 5 bases removed from V and 2 bases from J, the gap between germline ends came to 9 bases. CDR1 SGHVS and CDR2 FQNEAQ come from the germline V gene. This CDR3 is built from 13 residues. CDR3: CASSPGTNTEAFF. The CDR3 bases are TGTGCCAGCAGCCCCGGGACAAACACTGAAGCTTTCTTT.

J is TRBJ1-1 and V is TRBV15; the D is unclear. Germline CDR1 LNHNV, CDR2 YYDKDF (reference sequence). V was trimmed by 8 bases and J by 6 bases, leaving 16 bases between them. This CDR3 spans 13 amino acids. The CDR3 loop is CATGEGGVPEAFF. CDR3 nucleotides: TGTGCCACCGGAGAGGGCGGGGTTCCTGAAGCTTTCTTT. The full variable domain, rest sourced from reference TRBV15 and TRBJ1-1, is DAMVIQNPRYQVTQFGKPVTLSCSQTLNHNVMYWYQQKSSQAPKLLFHYYDKDFNNEADTPDNFQSRRPNTSFCFLDIRSPGLGDTAMYLCATGEGGVPEAFFGQGTRLTVV.

About this clone: Compared with germline, one end of the junction differs, possibly owing to a read error. The gene calls are TRBV5-1 and TRBJ1-1; perhaps TRBD1 as D (5 bases). The CDR3 totals 16 residues. Germline CDR1 reads SGHRS; CDR2 reads YFSETQ. CDR3 in DNA: TGTGCCAGCAGCCAATTTGGAGCAGGGATTAGAGGTGAAGCTTTCTTT. It specifies CASSQFGAGIRGEAFF.

The rearrangement joins TRBV19 to TRBJ2-3; TRBD2 aligns across 8 bases. J gave up 6 bases and V 3 bases, and 11 bases lay outside the gene matches. This CDR3 contains 16 residues. CDR1 and CDR2 (germline): LNHDA, SQIVND (reference sequence). The CDR3: CASSILGAGGVDTQYF. The CDR3 nucleotides read TGTGCCAGTAGTATTTTGGGGGCGGGAGGAGTGGATACGCAGTATTTT. Full variable domain (missing parts from reference TRBV19 and TRBJ2-3): DGGITQSPKYLFRKEGQNVTLSCEQNLNHDAMYWYRQDPGQGLRLIYYSQIVNDFQKGDIAEGYSVSREKKESFPLTVTSAQKNPTAFYLCASSILGAGGVDTQYFGPGTRLTVL.

J is TRBJ2-2 and V is TRBV7-3, with TRBD2 matching over 9 bases. Germline CDR1 SGHTA, CDR2 FQGTGA. The CDR3 consists of 16 residues. With V trimmed by 3 bases and J by 6 bases, 8 bases remained unmatched. CDR3 coding DNA: TGTGCCAGCAGCTTGGTGCCGGGACTAGCCTCCGGGGAGCTGTTTTTT. Amino acid sequence: CASSLVPGLASGELFF.

This clone was seen a handful of times. This sequence joins TRBV6-5 and TRBJ2-4, with D possibly TRBD2 on 6 matching bases. Germline CDR1 is MNHEY and CDR2 is SVGAGI. CDR3 size: 14 residues. The ends were cut back, 10 bases at V and 0 bases at J, with 13 bases in the middle. The DNA of the CDR3 is TGTGCCACGAAGGAGGGGTTAGCCAAAAACATTCAGTACTTC. It translates to CATKEGLAKNIQYF.

The rearrangement joins TRBV19 to TRBJ1-2; 11 bases fit TRBD1. V dropped 6 bases and J dropped 7; count of bases not matched to a gene: 7. This CDR3 has 14 residues. Germline assignment: CDR1 LNHDA and CDR2 SQIVND (reference sequence). CDR3: CASSFGQGASGYTF. CDR3 bases: TGTGCCAGTAGCTTTGGACAGGGGGCGTCTGGCTACACCTTC.

The J gene is TRBJ2-7, the V gene TRBV5-6; perhaps TRBD2 as D (6 bases). This CDR3 has 16 amino acids. V was shortened by 4 bases and J by 5 bases, with 22 bases between the two germline ends. Germline assignment: CDR1 SGHDT and CDR2 YYEEEE. Here the CDR3 DNA reads TGTGCCAGCAGCCCTGGACCCGGACTACTGCTCCACGAGCAGTACGTC. It specifies CASSPGPGLLLHEQYV.

The chain joins TRBV3-1 (or the pseudogene TRBV3-2) to TRBJ2-5; TRBD2 matches at 13 bases. The junction had 3 bases not matched to a gene; V was cut back by 4 bases and J by 4 bases. Germline V gene lookup returns CDR1 LGHDT and CDR2 YNNKEL (reference sequence). CDR3 size: 15 residues. For the CDR3, the DNA is TGTGCCAGCAGCCCACTAGCGGGGGGGGGAGAGACCCAGTACTTC. It translates to CASSPLAGGGETQYF.

The chain carries TRBV5-1 and TRBJ2-1, with D possibly matching TRBD1 (6 bases). This CDR3 comprises 14 residues. Trimming pared 0 bases from V and 10 bases from J, leaving 14 bases between. Germline CDR1 SGHRS, CDR2 YFSETQ. The CDR3 spells CASSLVRGGKEQFF. The CDR3 coding sequence is TGCGCCAGCAGCTTGGTAAGAGGGGGTAAGGAGCAGTTCTTC.

The chain employs TRBV30 and TRBJ2-1; tentatively, D is TRBD1 (6 bases). Germline values: CDR1 GTSNPN, CDR2 SVGIG (reference sequence). The CDR3 has 11 residues. Trimming shortened V by 0 bases and J by 9 bases, and 6 bases separated the two germline ends. Here the CDR3 reads CAWSVQGEQFF. The CDR3, as DNA: TGTGCCTGGAGTGTACAGGGTGAGCAGTTCTTC.

The chain couples TRBV28 to TRBJ2-2; TRBD1 aligns across 7 bases. CDR1 is MDHEN, CDR2 SYDVKM, per germline. The CDR3 contains 14 residues. V shed 10 bases and J 1 base; nucleotides not matched to a gene: 6. The CDR3 loop is CATKTGVNTGELFF. Here the CDR3 DNA reads TGTGCCACCAAAACAGGGGTGAACACCGGGGAGCTGTTTTTT.